Sequencing of this T cell receptor beta chain was carried out in a study of beta chain features in type 1 diabetes. The whole isolated RNA underwent reverse transcription, so sequencing captured expressed TCRB transcripts. Only in-frame clones appear in the TCRdb table, and some are missing; sequencing was by immunoSEQ multiplex PCR. The profile shows 860,000 or so clones, about 17% of them singletons. The CDR3 spans 15 residues. CDR1 SGHRS and CDR2 YFSETQ come from the germline V gene. J lost 4 bases, V lost 3 bases, and 6 bases had no gene match. This clone showed up just a few times. The TCR comes from a young woman in good health. The rearrangement joins TRBV5-1 to TRBJ1-1, with TRBD1 matching over 10 bases. The specimen was naive CD4+ T cells from blood. Here the CDR3 reads CASSSRQGAGTEAFF. DNA for the CDR3: TGCGCCAGCAGCTCCCGACAGGGGGCCGGCACTGAAGCTTTCTTT.